The sequence of this T cell receptor beta chain was determined in a study of T cells in Graves' hyperthyroidism and ophthalmopathy. Trimming stripped 2 bases from V and 3 bases from J, with 16 bases between. The length of the CDR3 is 16 residues. Germline V CDR1 and CDR2: SGHRS, YFSETQ. At least ten counts were recorded for this clonotype. TCR beta CDR3 sequences were amplified from RNA transcripts. When the TCR CDR3 underwent first-round RT-PCR, the HTBI primer set was used. One entry per CDR3 protein, called by TCRdb with MiXCR from the multiplex PCR reads. The sample comprises more than 500,000 distinct CDR3 sequences, about 16% of which are singletons, and around 32% rests with the top ten.

V gene TRBV5-1 combines with J gene TRBJ2-3; D is perhaps TRBD1 or TRBD2 (6 bases each). The receptor's source is a woman under 40 with Graves' ophthalmopathy. Sample: blood. The CDR3 bases are TGCGCCAGCAGCTTTGGTTTACAGGGAGGAACAGATACGCAGTATTTT. This encodes CASSFGLQGGTDTQYF.